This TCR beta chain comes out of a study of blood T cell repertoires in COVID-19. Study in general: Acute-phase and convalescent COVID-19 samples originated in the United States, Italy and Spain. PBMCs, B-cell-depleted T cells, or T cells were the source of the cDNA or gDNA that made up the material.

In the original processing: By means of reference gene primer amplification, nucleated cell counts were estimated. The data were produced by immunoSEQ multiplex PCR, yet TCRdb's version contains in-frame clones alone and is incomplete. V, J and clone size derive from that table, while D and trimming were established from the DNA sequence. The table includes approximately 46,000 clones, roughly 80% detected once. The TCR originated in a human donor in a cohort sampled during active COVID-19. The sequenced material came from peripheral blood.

CDR3 DNA: TGTGCCAGCAGTGACGGGTCAGACTCGTCACCCCTCCACTTT. It codes for CASSDGSDSSPLHF. This rearrangement joins TRBV6-4 to TRBJ1-6; D is unresolved. The CDR3 has 14 amino acids. Germline-derived CDR1 and CDR2 are MRHNA and SNTAGT. V lost 2 bases and J lost 10, with 12 bases in between.